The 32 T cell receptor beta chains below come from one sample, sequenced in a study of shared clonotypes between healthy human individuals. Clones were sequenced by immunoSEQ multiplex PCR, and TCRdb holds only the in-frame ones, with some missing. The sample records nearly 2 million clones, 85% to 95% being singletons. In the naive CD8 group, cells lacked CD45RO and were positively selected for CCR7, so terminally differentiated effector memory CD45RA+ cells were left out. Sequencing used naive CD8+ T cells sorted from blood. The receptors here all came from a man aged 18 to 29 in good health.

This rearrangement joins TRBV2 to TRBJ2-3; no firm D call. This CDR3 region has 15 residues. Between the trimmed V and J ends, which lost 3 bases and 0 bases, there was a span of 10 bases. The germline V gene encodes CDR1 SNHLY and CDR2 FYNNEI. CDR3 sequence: CASSDSQASTDTQYF. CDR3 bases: TGTGCCAGCAGTGATTCGCAGGCTAGCACAGATACGCAGTATTTT.

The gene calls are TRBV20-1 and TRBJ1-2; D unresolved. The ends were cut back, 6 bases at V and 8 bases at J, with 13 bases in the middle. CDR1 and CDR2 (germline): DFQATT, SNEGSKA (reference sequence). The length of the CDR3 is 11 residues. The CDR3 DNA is TGCAGTGCCTCCGACTTGGAGGGCTACACCTTC. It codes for CSASDLEGYTF.

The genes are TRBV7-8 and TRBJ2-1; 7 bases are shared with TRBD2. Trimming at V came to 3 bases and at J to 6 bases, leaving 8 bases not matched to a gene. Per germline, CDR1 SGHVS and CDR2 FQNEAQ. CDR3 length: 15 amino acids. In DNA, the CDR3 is TGTGCCAGCAGCTTCTTAGCGGGTCCCGGCAATGAGCAGTTCTTC. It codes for CASSFLAGPGNEQFF.

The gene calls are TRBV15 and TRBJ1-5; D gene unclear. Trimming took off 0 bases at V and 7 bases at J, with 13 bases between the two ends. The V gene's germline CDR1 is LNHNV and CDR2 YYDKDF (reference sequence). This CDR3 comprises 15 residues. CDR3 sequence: CATSRDGGPGQPQHF. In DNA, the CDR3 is TGTGCCACCAGCAGAGATGGAGGCCCGGGACAGCCCCAGCATTTT.

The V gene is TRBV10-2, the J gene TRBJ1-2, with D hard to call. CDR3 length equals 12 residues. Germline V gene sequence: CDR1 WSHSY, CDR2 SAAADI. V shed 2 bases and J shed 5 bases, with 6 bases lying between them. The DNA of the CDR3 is TGCGCCAGCAGTGAGATCGGGTATGGCTACACCTTC. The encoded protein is CASSEIGYGYTF.

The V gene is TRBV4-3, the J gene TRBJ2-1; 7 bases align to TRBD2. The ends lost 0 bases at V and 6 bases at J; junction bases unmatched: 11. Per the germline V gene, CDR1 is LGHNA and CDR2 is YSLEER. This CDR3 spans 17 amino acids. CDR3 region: CASSQDGLAEEGNEQFF. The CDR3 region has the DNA TGCGCCAGCAGCCAAGATGGCCTAGCGGAGGAGGGCAATGAGCAGTTCTTC.

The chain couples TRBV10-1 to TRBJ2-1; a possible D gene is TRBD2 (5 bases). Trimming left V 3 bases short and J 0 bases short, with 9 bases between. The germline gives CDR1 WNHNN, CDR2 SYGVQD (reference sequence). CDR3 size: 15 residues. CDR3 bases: TGCGCCAGCAGTGACGGGATAAGCTCCTACAATGAGCAGTTCTTC. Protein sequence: CASSDGISSYNEQFF.

CDR3: CASSEGTGLNYGYTF. DNA for the CDR3: TGTGCCAGCAGTGAAGGGACAGGATTGAACTATGGCTACACCTTC. This sequence joins TRBV2 and TRBJ1-2, with 7 positions matching TRBD1. The CDR3 totals 15 residues. Germline loops: CDR1 SNHLY, CDR2 FYNNEI. The ends lost 1 base at V and 2 bases at J; junction bases unmatched: 4.

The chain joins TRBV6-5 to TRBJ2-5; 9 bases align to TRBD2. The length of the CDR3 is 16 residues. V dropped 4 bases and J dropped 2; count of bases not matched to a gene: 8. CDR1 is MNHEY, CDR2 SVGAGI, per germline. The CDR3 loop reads CASSLLGTSRQETQYF. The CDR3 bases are TGTGCCAGCAGTTTGTTGGGGACTAGCCGTCAAGAGACCCAGTACTTC.

The CDR3 DNA follows: TGTGCCAGCAGCGTAGATGCGGGAGGCGTAAATGAGCAGTTCTTC. Protein: CASSVDAGGVNEQFF. The genes are TRBV9 and TRBJ2-1; 8 nucleotides match TRBD2. In germline, CDR1 is SGDLS, CDR2 YYNGEE. The CDR3 contains 15 residues. V dropped 0 bases and J dropped 7; count of bases not matched to a gene: 6.

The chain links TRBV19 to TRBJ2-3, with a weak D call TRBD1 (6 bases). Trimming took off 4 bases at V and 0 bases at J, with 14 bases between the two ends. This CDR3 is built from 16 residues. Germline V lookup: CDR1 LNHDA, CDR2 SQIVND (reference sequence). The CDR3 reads CASSTIRGLSTDTQYF. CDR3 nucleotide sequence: TGTGCCAGTAGTACGATCAGGGGCCTAAGCACAGATACGCAGTATTTT.

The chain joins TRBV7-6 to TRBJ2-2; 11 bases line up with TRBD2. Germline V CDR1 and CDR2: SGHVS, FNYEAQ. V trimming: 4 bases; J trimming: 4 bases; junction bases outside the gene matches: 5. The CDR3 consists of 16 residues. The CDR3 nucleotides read TGTGCCAGCAGCTCCAGACTAGCGGGATTCACCGGGGAGCTGTTTTTT. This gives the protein CASSSRLAGFTGELFF.

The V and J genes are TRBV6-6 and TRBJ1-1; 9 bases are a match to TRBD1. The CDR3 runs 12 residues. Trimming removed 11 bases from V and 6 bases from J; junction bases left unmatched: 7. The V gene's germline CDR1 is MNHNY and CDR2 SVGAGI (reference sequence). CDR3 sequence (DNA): TGTGCCGCGCTACAGGGGGCCCCTGAAGCTTTCTTT. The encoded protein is CAALQGAPEAFF.

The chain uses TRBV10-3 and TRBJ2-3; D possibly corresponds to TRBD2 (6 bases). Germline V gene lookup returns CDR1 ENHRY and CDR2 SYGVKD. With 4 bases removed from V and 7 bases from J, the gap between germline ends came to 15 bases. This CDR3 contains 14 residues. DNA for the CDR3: TGTGCCATCAGTGGGGAGGAGGGGTCGAATACGCAGTATTTT. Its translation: CAISGEEGSNTQYF.

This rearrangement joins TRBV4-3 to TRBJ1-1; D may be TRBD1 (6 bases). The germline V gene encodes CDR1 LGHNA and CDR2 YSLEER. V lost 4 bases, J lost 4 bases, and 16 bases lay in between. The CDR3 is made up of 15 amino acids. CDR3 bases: TGCGCCAGCAGCCGCCTACAGGGAGGGGGCACTGAAGCTTTCTTT. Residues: CASSRLQGGGTEAFF.

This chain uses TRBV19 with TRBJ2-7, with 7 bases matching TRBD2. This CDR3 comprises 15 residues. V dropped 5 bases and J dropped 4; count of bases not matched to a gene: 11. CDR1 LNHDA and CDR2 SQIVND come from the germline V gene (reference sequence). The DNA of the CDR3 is TGTGCCAGTAGTCTTTCCAAGGGAGGGACTTACGAGCAGTACTTC. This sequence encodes CASSLSKGGTYEQYF.

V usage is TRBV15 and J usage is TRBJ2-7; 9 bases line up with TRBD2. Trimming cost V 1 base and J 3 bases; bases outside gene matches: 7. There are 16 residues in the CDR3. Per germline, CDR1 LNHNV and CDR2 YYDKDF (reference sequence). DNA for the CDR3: TGTGCCACCAGCAGAGTAGGGACTAGCTCCCACTACGAGCAGTACTTC. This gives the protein CATSRVGTSSHYEQYF.

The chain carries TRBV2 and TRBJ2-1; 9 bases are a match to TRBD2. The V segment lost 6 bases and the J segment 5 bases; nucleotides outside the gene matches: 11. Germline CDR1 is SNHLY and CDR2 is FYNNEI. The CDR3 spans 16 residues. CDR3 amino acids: CASSPLREGPHNEQFF. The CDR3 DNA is TGTGCCAGCAGCCCTCTGCGGGAGGGCCCTCACAATGAGCAGTTCTTC.

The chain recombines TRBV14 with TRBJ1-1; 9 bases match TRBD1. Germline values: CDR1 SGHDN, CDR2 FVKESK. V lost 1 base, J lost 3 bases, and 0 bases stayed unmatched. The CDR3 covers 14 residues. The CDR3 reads CASSQGTGDTEAFF. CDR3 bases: TGTGCCAGCAGCCAAGGGACAGGGGACACTGAAGCTTTCTTT.

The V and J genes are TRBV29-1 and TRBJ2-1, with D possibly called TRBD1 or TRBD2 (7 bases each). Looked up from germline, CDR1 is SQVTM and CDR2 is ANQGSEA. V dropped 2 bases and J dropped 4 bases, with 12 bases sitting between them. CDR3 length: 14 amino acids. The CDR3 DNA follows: TGCAGCGTTGAAACAGGGGAGGGTTACAATGAGCAGTTCTTC. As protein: CSVETGEGYNEQFF.

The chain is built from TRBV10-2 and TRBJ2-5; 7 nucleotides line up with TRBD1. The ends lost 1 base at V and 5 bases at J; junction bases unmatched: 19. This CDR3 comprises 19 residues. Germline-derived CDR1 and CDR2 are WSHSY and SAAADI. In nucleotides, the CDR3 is TGCGCCAGCAGTGAGTTGGCAGGGGGATACGCTCCGGCCTCGGAGACCCAGTACTTC. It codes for CASSELAGGYAPASETQYF.

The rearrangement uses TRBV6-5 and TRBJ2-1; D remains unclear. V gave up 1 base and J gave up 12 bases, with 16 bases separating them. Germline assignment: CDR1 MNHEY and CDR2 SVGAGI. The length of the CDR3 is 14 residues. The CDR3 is CASSYYPDDPGQFF. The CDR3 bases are TGTGCCAGCAGTTACTACCCGGACGACCCGGGGCAGTTCTTC.

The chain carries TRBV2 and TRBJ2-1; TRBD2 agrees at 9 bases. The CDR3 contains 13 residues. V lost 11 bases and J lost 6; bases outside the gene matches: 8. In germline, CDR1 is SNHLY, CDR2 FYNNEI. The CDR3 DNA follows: TGTGCCTGGTTGGGCGGGAGGGCCAATGAGCAGTTCTTC. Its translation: CAWLGGRANEQFF.

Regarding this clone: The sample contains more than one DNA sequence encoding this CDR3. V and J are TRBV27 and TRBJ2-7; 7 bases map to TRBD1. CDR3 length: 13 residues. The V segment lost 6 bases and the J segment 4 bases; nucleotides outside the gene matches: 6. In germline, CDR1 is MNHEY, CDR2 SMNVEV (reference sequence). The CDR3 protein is CASSLIQGYEQYF. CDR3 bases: TGTGCCAGCAGCCTGATACAGGGGTACGAGCAGTACTTC.

CDR3 in amino acids: CASSPKAGRQQYF. In nucleotides, the CDR3 is TGTGCCAGCAGCCCTAAAGCGGGTAGGCAGCAGTACTTC. The V gene is TRBV7-2, the J gene TRBJ2-7; tentatively, D is TRBD2 (6 bases). The CDR3 length is 13 residues. Germline CDR1 SGHTA, CDR2 FQGNSA. V was clipped by 5 bases and J by 8 bases, with 16 bases between them.

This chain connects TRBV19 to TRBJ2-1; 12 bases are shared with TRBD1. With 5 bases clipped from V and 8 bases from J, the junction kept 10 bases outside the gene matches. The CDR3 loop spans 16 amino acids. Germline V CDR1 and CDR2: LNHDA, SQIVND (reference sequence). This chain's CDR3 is CASSASGQGAVYEQFF. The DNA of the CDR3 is TGTGCCAGTAGTGCCTCGGGACAGGGGGCAGTTTATGAGCAGTTCTTC.

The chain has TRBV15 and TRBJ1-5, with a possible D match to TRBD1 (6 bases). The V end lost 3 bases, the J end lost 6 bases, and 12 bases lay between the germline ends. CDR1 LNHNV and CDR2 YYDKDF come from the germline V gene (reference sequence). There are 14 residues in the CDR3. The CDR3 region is CATSSHQGFQPQHF. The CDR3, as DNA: TGTGCCACCAGCAGCCACCAGGGGTTTCAGCCCCAGCATTTT.

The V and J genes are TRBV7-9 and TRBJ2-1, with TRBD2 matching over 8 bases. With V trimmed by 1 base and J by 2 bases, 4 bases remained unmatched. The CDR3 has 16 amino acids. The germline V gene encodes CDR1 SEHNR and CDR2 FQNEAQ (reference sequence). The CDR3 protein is CASSLGAGAPYNEQFF. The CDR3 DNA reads TGTGCCAGCAGCTTAGGAGCGGGAGCACCCTACAATGAGCAGTTCTTC.

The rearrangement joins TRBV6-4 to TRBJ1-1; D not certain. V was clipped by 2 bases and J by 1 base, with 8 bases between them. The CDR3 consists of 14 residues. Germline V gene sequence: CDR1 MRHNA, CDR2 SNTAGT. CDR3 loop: CASSDQAGNTEAFF. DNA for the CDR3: TGTGCCAGCAGTGACCAAGCCGGGAACACTGAAGCTTTCTTT.

The CDR3 spells CASSWGGPNEKLFF. CDR3 nucleotides: TGTGCCAGCAGCTGGGGGGGGCCTAATGAAAAACTGTTTTTT. The chain has TRBV5-8 and TRBJ1-4; D may be TRBD1 (6 bases). CDR3 size: 14 residues. Trimming cost V 3 bases and J 3 bases, with 9 bases left between them. The V gene's germline CDR1 is SGHTS and CDR2 YDEGEE.

The DNA for the CDR3 is TGCAGCGTCGTCCCCGGGGGCGCCTACAATGAGCAGTTCTTC. As protein: CSVVPGGAYNEQFF. The chain carries TRBV29-1 and TRBJ2-1; D tentatively reads TRBD1 or TRBD2 (6 bases each). The CDR3 loop spans 14 amino acids. The ends were cut back, 6 bases at V and 2 bases at J, with 14 bases in the middle. Germline assignment: CDR1 SQVTM and CDR2 ANQGSEA.

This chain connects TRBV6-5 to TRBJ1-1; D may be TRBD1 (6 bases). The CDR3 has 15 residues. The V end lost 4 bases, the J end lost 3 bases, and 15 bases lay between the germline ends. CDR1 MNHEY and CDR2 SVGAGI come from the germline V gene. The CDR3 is CASSSPWDTDTEAFF. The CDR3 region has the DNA TGTGCCAGCAGTTCCCCCTGGGACACCGACACTGAAGCTTTCTTT.